The rows below give T cell receptor beta chains drawn from one sample of a study of blood T cell repertoires in COVID-19. Repertoires were generated with immunoSEQ multiplex PCR, while TCRdb's copy carries only in-frame clones and drops some. The data hold about 330,000 clones, with 86% observed a single time. Material: peripheral blood. These receptor sequences come from a woman between 50 and 59 years old with acute or convalescent COVID-19. CDR3s include the opening cysteine and the closing phenylalanine or tryptophan. The D gene is left open where the match is weak. A row's size may be missing; if present it is once, few, many or a size class.

len	abundance	v_gene	j_gene	d_gene	CDR3nt	CDR3aa
13	-	TRBV20-1	TRBJ2-7	-	TGCAGTGCTAGTCCCCCGGGAGTGGGCGAGCAGTACTTC	CSASPPGVGEQYF
14	-	TRBV7-3	TRBJ2-1	TRBD1	TGTGCCAGCAGCACAGACAGGGACCACAATGAGCAGTTCTTC	CASSTDRDHNEQFF
15	-	TRBV28	TRBJ2-2	TRBD1	TGTGCCAGCAGTTCAACAGGGGAGTGGGGCGGGGAGCTGTTTTTT	CASSSTGEWGGELFF
16	-	TRBV27	TRBJ2-7	TRBD1	TGTGCCAGCAGTTTACTCGCACGGGACAGGCCTTCCGAGCAGTACTTC	CASSLLARDRPSEQYF
18	-	TRBV4-1	TRBJ2-3	TRBD1	TGCGCCAGCAGCCCTCTGGGCAGCCGGGACAGGGGGCGAGATACGCAGTATTTT	CASSPLGSRDRGRDTQYF
13	-	TRBV27	TRBJ2-7	TRBD1	TGTGCCAGCAGTTTACCGGACAGGGGCGAGCAGTACTTC	CASSLPDRGEQYF
13	-	TRBV20-1	TRBJ2-5	-	TGCAGTGCTAGTTCCGGGGGAGGCGAGACCCAGTACTTC	CSASSGGGETQYF
15	-	TRBV5-6	TRBJ2-2	TRBD1	TGTGCCAGCAGGTGGGGACAGTCAAACACCGGGGAGCTGTTTTTT	CASRWGQSNTGELFF
14	-	TRBV7-3	TRBJ1-1	TRBD1	TGTGCCAGCAGCGCAGGGGGGACGAACACTGAAGCTTTCTTT	CASSAGGTNTEAFF
16	-	TRBV5-1	TRBJ2-1	TRBD2	TGCGCCCGCAGCGGGGGACTCGCGGGGCGGGGGGATGAGCAGTTCTTC	CARSGGLAGRGDEQFF
13	few	TRBV12-3/TRBV12-4	TRBJ1-5	-	TGTGCCAGCAGCCTACAGGGCGATCAGCCCCAGCATTTT	CASSLQGDQPQHF
19	-	TRBV5-1	TRBJ2-3	-	TGCGCCAGCAGCCCCCCGAACCGATCGGGTCCTACTAGCACAGATACGCAGTATTTT	CASSPPNRSGPTSTDTQYF
18	-	TRBV7-9	TRBJ2-7	TRBD1	TGTGCCAGCAGCTTACCTACCGCCCCCGGGACAGGTTCCTACGAGCAGTACTTC	CASSLPTAPGTGSYEQYF
11	-	TRBV20-1	TRBJ1-2	TRBD1	TGCAGTGCGGACAGGAACTATGGCTACACCTTC	CSADRNYGYTF
17	-	TRBV6-2/TRBV6-3	TRBJ2-7	-	TGTGCCAGCAGTCACCGCCCGACAGGCTTTAAAACCTACGAGCAGTACTTC	CASSHRPTGFKTYEQYF
15	-	TRBV25-1	TRBJ2-1	TRBD1	TGTGCCAGCAGTGACCTGGACAGGGATTACAATGAGCAGTTCTTC	CASSDLDRDYNEQFF
14	-	TRBV5-1	TRBJ1-2	TRBD1	TGCGCCAGCAGTTACCGGGACAGGAACTATGGCTACACCTTC	CASSYRDRNYGYTF
14	-	TRBV7-9	TRBJ1-6	-	TGTGCCAGCAGCTTTGCAGGTGTTAATTCACCCCTCCACTTT	CASSFAGVNSPLHF
14	-	TRBV21-1	TRBJ1-2	-	TGTGCCAGCATAAGTAACAGGGGGAGCTATGGCTACACCTTC	CASISNRGSYGYTF
12	-	TRBV5-4	TRBJ1-2	-	TGTGCCAGCAGCCCGGACAGCTATGGCTACACCTTC	CASSPDSYGYTF
14	once	TRBV7-2	TRBJ2-1	-	TGTGCCAGCAGCTCCCAAATAGGGGACAATGAGCAGTTCTTC	CASSSQIGDNEQFF
17	-	TRBV18	TRBJ1-4	-	TGTGCCAGCTCACCCCTTCAATACAGGGTCGAAATTGAAAAACTGTTTTTT	CASSPLQYRVEIEKLFF
14	-	TRBV5-6	TRBJ1-6	-	TGTGCCAGCGGCCAGGGCCCCTATAATTCACCCCTCCACTTT	CASGQGPYNSPLHF
14	-	TRBV5-1	TRBJ1-4	-	TGCGCCAGCAGCACGACAGCAACTAATGAAAAACTGTTTTTT	CASSTTATNEKLFF
14	-	TRBV2	TRBJ2-1	TRBD1	TGTGCCAGCAGTGCCGGGACAGGGAGCGGAGGGCAGTTCTTC	CASSAGTGSGGQFF
13	-	TRBV12-3/TRBV12-4	TRBJ1-1	-	TGTGCCAGCAGTTTTACCAGGGAAACTGAAGCTTTCTTT	CASSFTRETEAFF
16	-	TRBV28	TRBJ2-6	-	TGTGCCACGCGTGGGGCAGGGGCTCCTGGGGCCAACGTCCTGACTTTC	CATRGAGAPGANVLTF
16	-	TRBV6-6	TRBJ1-2	TRBD1	TGTGCCAGCAGTTACGGGGGACAGCCCCAGAACTATGGCTACACCTTC	CASSYGGQPQNYGYTF
16	-	TRBV14	TRBJ2-5	-	TGTGCCAGCAGCCAAGATTCGATGCCAGTACAAGAGACCCAGTACTTC	CASSQDSMPVQETQYF
14	-	TRBV27	TRBJ1-1	-	TGTGCCAGCAGTTGGGGCGGGGGGACCACTGAAGCTTTCTTT	CASSWGGGTTEAFF
15	-	TRBV7-9	TRBJ2-2	TRBD2	TGTGCCAGCAGCGCCGGCGGGAGAAGCACCGGGGAGCTGTTTTTT	CASSAGGRSTGELFF
16	-	TRBV24-1	TRBJ2-1	TRBD2	TGTGCCACCACCGCCGCGGGGGGAGGGAGGCAGAATGAGCAGTTCTTC	CATTAAGGGRQNEQFF
13	-	TRBV12-3/TRBV12-4	TRBJ1-2	TRBD1	TGTGCCAGCAGTTTTAACAGGGGTGACGGCTACACCTTC	CASSFNRGDGYTF
12	few	TRBV28	TRBJ2-7	-	TGTGCCAGCAATACTGTCAACTACGAGCAGTACTTC	CASNTVNYEQYF
14	-	TRBV9	TRBJ2-5	-	TGTGCCAGCAGCGTAGTTGCTAGCCAAGAGACCCAGTACTTC	CASSVVASQETQYF
14	-	TRBV6-5	TRBJ1-3	-	TGTGCCAGCAGTCGCCAGGGGCTCGGGTACACCATATATTTT	CASSRQGLGYTIYF
15	once	TRBV7-2	TRBJ2-2	TRBD1	TGTGCCAGCAGCCTGGGACAGGGAGGCACCGGGGAGCTGTTTTTT	CASSLGQGGTGELFF
14	-	TRBV13	TRBJ1-5	-	TGTGCCAGCAGCTCCCGGGGGGGAAGGGGGCCCCAGCATTTT	CASSSRGGRGPQHF
15	-	TRBV7-3	TRBJ2-7	TRBD2	TGTGCCAGCAGCTTAACCCGGACTAGCAGCTACGAGCAGTACTTC	CASSLTRTSSYEQYF
14	-	TRBV7-2	TRBJ2-7	-	TGTGCCAGCAGCTTAGGAGCTTCTCCCTACGAGCAGTACTTC	CASSLGASPYEQYF
15	-	TRBV9	TRBJ2-6	-	TGTGCCAGCACCCCAGACACCTCTGGGGCCAACGTCCTGACTTTC	CASTPDTSGANVLTF
15	-	TRBV9	TRBJ2-1	-	TGTGCCAGCAGCGTAGCCCCCCAGGGGAGGGCTGGGCAGTTCTTC	CASSVAPQGRAGQFF
11	-	TRBV2	TRBJ2-7	-	TGTGCCAGCAGACAGGGCGACGAGCAGTACTTC	CASRQGDEQYF
16	-	TRBV7-3	TRBJ2-6	-	TGTGCCAGCAGCACGCCCTCTCCGGGGGAGGCCAACGTCCTGACTTTC	CASSTPSPGEANVLTF
15	-	TRBV7-6	TRBJ1-1	-	TGTGCCAGCAGCACTTTCATAGGGGATAACACTGAAGCTTTCTTT	CASSTFIGDNTEAFF
13	-	TRBV19	TRBJ2-1	TRBD1	TGTGCCAGTAGTGCGGACAGGGGATATGAGCAGTTCTTC	CASSADRGYEQFF
16	-	TRBV11-2	TRBJ2-6	TRBD1	TGTGCCAGCAGCTTTTTCCGGGACAGTGGGGCCAACGTCCTGACTTTC	CASSFFRDSGANVLTF
16	-	TRBV21-1	TRBJ1-3	-	TGTGCCAGCAGCAAAGATCCCGGTAACTCTGGAAACACCATATATTTT	CASSKDPGNSGNTIYF
14	-	TRBV27	TRBJ2-7	-	TGTGCCAGCAGTTTAGGCGGCAACTCCTACGAGCAGTACTTC	CASSLGGNSYEQYF
13	-	TRBV5-1	TRBJ2-1	-	TGCGCCAGCAGCTTGTTGTCGCGGAATGAGCAGTTCTTC	CASSLLSRNEQFF
15	-	TRBV19	TRBJ2-5	-	TGTGCCAGTAGTACCAAATACAGGGCTACAGAGACCCAGTACTTC	CASSTKYRATETQYF
16	-	TRBV11-3	TRBJ2-3	TRBD2	TGTGCCAGCAGCTCCGGGACTAGCGGCCGCACAGATACGCAGTATTTT	CASSSGTSGRTDTQYF
14	-	TRBV2	TRBJ1-5	-	TGTGCCAGCAGTGAAGCGGCAGGGCATCAGCCCCAGCATTTT	CASSEAAGHQPQHF